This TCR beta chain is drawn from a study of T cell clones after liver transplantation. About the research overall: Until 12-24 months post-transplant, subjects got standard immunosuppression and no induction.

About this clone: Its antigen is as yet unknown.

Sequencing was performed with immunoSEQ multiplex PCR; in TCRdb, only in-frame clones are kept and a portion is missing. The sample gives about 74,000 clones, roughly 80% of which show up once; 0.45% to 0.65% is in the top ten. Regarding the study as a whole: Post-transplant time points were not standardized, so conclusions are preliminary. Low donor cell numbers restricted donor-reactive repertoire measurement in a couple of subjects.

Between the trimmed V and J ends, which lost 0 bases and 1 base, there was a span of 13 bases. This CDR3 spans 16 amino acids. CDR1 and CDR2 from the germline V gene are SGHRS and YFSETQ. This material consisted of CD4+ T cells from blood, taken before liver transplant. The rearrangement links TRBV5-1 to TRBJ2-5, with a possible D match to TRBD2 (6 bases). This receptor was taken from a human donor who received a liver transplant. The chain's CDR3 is CASSLANSGLQETQYF. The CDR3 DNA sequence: TGCGCCAGCAGCTTGGCTAATAGCGGACTCCAAGAGACCCAGTACTTC.